A selection of T cell receptor beta chains follows, all from one sample in a study of a mutant IDH1 vaccine in newly diagnosed glioma. Profiled with immunoSEQ multiplex PCR; TCRdb holds only in-frame clones, not every one. The sample yields 50,000 or so clones, around 84% seen once. These receptors have no known antigen. Sequencing was performed on PBMCs, taken from a glioma patient whose treatment included an IDH1 peptide vaccine. All receptors derive from a woman aged 45 to 65 with glioma. The CDR3 runs from the conserved cysteine through the conserved F or W. Each record gives: J gene, V gene, clone size, D gene, CDR3 DNA, CDR3 protein. D genes are given only for firm matches. Clone size, where shown, is once, few, many, or a class for clones that have expanded.

J: TRBJ1-5; V: TRBV18; size: medium-sized; D: TRBD1; DNA: TGTGCCAGCTCACCAATGGAGGGGGCAGCCCAGCATTTT; CDR3: CASSPMEGAAQHF
J: TRBJ1-4; V: TRBV4-1; size: .; D: .; DNA: TGCGCCAGCAGCCAAAGAAGGGGCAAGGTCGGCTCAGACCTTAATGAAAAACTGTTTTTT; CDR3: CASSQRRGKVGSDLNEKLFF
J: TRBJ2-1; V: TRBV7-9; size: .; D: .; DNA: TGTGCCAGCAGCTTAGGAACAGGATCCTACAATGAGCAGTTCTTC; CDR3: CASSLGTGSYNEQFF
J: TRBJ2-3; V: TRBV6-5; size: once; D: .; DNA: TGTGCCAGCAGTCCGGGACACGGCACAGATACGCAGTATTTT; CDR3: CASSPGHGTDTQYF
J: TRBJ1-4; V: TRBV6-5; size: .; D: TRBD1; DNA: TGTGCCAGCCGGCGACAGGGGGCGTGGGAAAAACTGTTTTTT; CDR3: CASRRQGAWEKLFF
J: TRBJ2-6; V: TRBV6-1; size: .; D: .; DNA: TGTGCCAGCAGTGATCATCCAGCCGTCTCTGGGGCCAACGTCCTGACTTTC; CDR3: CASSDHPAVSGANVLTF
J: TRBJ2-7; V: TRBV9; size: .; D: TRBD2; DNA: TGTGCCAGCAGCGTAGAGGCGCGGGGGGGCACCTACGAGCAGTACTTC; CDR3: CASSVEARGGTYEQYF
J: TRBJ2-1; V: TRBV21-1; size: .; D: .; DNA: TGTGCCAGCAGCAAATCTAGCGGGGCCTACAATGAGCAGTTCTTC; CDR3: CASSKSSGAYNEQFF
J: TRBJ2-3; V: TRBV5-1; size: .; D: .; DNA: TGCGCCAGCAGCTTGGATCCGGGGGCTTTAGTAGGAGATACGCAGTATTTT; CDR3: CASSLDPGALVGDTQYF
J: TRBJ1-1; V: TRBV5-4; size: .; D: .; DNA: TGTGCCAGCAGCTTCCAGGGTATGAACACTGAAGCTTTCTTT; CDR3: CASSFQGMNTEAFF
J: TRBJ2-5; V: TRBV30; size: .; D: .; DNA: TGTGCCTGGAGTGATCCCGGACTTTGGAAAAAAGAGACCCAGTACTTC; CDR3: CAWSDPGLWKKETQYF
J: TRBJ1-1; V: TRBV7-9; size: .; D: .; DNA: TGTGCCAGCAGCCGGGGCCGAACTGAAGCTTTCTTT; CDR3: CASSRGRTEAFF
J: TRBJ2-7; V: TRBV4-2; size: .; D: TRBD2; DNA: TGTGCCAGCAGCCGACCAGGGACTAGATTCTCCTACGAGCAGTACTTC; CDR3: CASSRPGTRFSYEQYF
J: TRBJ2-5; V: TRBV5-4; size: .; D: TRBD2; DNA: TGTGCCAGCAGCCTCGGGGGGCGAGGGCGGGGGGTACAAGAGACCCAGTACTTC; CDR3: CASSLGGRGRGVQETQYF
J: TRBJ1-3; V: TRBV6-5; size: few; D: .; DNA: TGTGCCAGCAGTGGGGGGGGAGGAAACACCATATATTTT; CDR3: CASSGGGGNTIYF
J: TRBJ1-5; V: TRBV19; size: .; D: TRBD1; DNA: TGTGCCAGTAGTAACTCCGGGACAGGGGTCTTAGTGCAGCCCCAGCATTTT; CDR3: CASSNSGTGVLVQPQHF
J: TRBJ1-2; V: TRBV2; size: .; D: .; DNA: TGTGCCAGCAGTCAGGACCTCCTTAACTATGGCTACACCTTC; CDR3: CASSQDLLNYGYTF
J: TRBJ1-5; V: TRBV11-2; size: .; D: .; DNA: TGTGCCAGCAGCTTAGATCGGCAACAGCCCCAGCATTTT; CDR3: CASSLDRQQPQHF
J: TRBJ2-5; V: TRBV10-1; size: .; D: .; DNA: TGCGCCAGCAGTGGGACCGTAGCCGGGACCCAGTACTTC; CDR3: CASSGTVAGTQYF
J: TRBJ1-3; V: TRBV30; size: .; D: .; DNA: TGTGCCTGGAGTAGGGCGGATCTGGGGTTGGTGGGCACCATATATTTT; CDR3: CAWSRADLGLVGTIYF
J: TRBJ2-7; V: TRBV18; size: once; D: .; DNA: TGTGCCAGCTCACCCGCAAGCTCCTACGAGCAGTACTTC; CDR3: CASSPASSYEQYF
J: TRBJ1-2; V: TRBV11-2; size: .; D: .; DNA: TGTGCCAGCAGCTTAGCGGGGACACTCAACTATGGCTACACCTTC; CDR3: CASSLAGTLNYGYTF
J: TRBJ1-2; V: TRBV11-3; size: .; D: .; DNA: TGTGCCAGCAGCTTCCTAAACGGTACTGGCTACACCTTC; CDR3: CASSFLNGTGYTF
J: TRBJ2-3; V: TRBV4-2; size: .; D: TRBD2; DNA: TGTGCCAGCAGCCGGACCGGGACTAGCGGGGCTTTCAGCACAGATACGCAGTATTTT; CDR3: CASSRTGTSGAFSTDTQYF
J: TRBJ2-1; V: TRBV18; size: .; D: .; DNA: TGTGCCAGCTCACTAGGGGGGACATACTACAATGAGCAGTTCTTC; CDR3: CASSLGGTYYNEQFF
J: TRBJ1-4; V: TRBV2; size: .; D: .; DNA: TGTGCCAGCAGTGGGGAGGAAAAACTGTTTTTT; CDR3: CASSGEEKLFF
J: TRBJ1-1; V: TRBV14; size: .; D: .; DNA: TGTGCCAGCAGCCCAGTCGGGGGCACTGAAGCTTTCTTT; CDR3: CASSPVGGTEAFF
J: TRBJ2-7; V: TRBV5-1; size: .; D: TRBD1; DNA: TGCGCCAGCAGCTACAGGGGGGACTTTGGGCAGTACTTC; CDR3: CASSYRGDFGQYF
J: TRBJ2-2; V: TRBV6-6; size: .; D: .; DNA: TGTGCCAGCAGCCCATCGCTAGGGGCGAACACCGGGGAGCTGTTTTTT; CDR3: CASSPSLGANTGELFF
J: TRBJ1-2; V: TRBV5-1; size: .; D: .; DNA: TGCGCCAGCAGCTTGGGTGAAGGGGTTAAAGATGGCTACACCTTC; CDR3: CASSLGEGVKDGYTF
J: TRBJ2-3; V: TRBV7-2; size: .; D: TRBD1; DNA: TGTGCCAGCAGTTCCCATCTGGGACAGGAGGGAGATACGCAGTATTTT; CDR3: CASSSHLGQEGDTQYF
J: TRBJ1-1; V: TRBV11-2; size: .; D: .; DNA: TGTGCCAGCAGCCTTGGAGAACGGACATTACTTTCCGAAGCTTTCTTT; CDR3: CASSLGERTLLSEAFF
J: TRBJ1-3; V: TRBV5-1; size: .; D: .; DNA: TGCGCCAGCAGCAATACAGCGAATTCTGGAAACACCATATATTTT; CDR3: CASSNTANSGNTIYF
J: TRBJ2-1; V: TRBV6-1; size: .; D: TRBD1; DNA: TGTGCCACCCACAGGGGGCGCAACAATGAGCAGTTCTTC; CDR3: CATHRGRNNEQFF
J: TRBJ1-1; V: TRBV6-1; size: once; D: .; DNA: TGTGCCAGCAGTGTTTCCGGGAACACTGAAGCTTTCTTT; CDR3: CASSVSGNTEAFF
J: TRBJ2-2; V: TRBV7-6; size: .; D: TRBD1; DNA: TGTGCCAGCAGCTTAGGGACAGGGCCCACCGGGGAGCTGTTTTTT; CDR3: CASSLGTGPTGELFF
J: TRBJ2-1; V: TRBV6-1; size: .; D: .; DNA: TGTGCCAGCAGATGGGGTTACAATGAGCAGTTCTTC; CDR3: CASRWGYNEQFF
J: TRBJ1-6; V: TRBV18; size: .; D: TRBD1; DNA: TGTGCCAGCTCACCGACAGGGGGCGGCGCCGTACCCCTCCACTTT; CDR3: CASSPTGGGAVPLHF
J: TRBJ1-2; V: TRBV25-1; size: .; D: .; DNA: TGTGCCAGCAGCCTAGGGAGGGGAGGTAGGGCTGGCTACACCTTC; CDR3: CASSLGRGGRAGYTF
J: TRBJ2-5; V: TRBV4-1; size: once; D: .; DNA: TGCGCCAGCAGCCAAGTTGTATTCAAGTCTGAGACCCAGTACTTC; CDR3: CASSQVVFKSETQYF
J: TRBJ2-2; V: TRBV19; size: .; D: .; DNA: TGTGCCAGTAAGGAACAGGGTAACACCGGGGAGCTGTTTTTT; CDR3: CASKEQGNTGELFF
J: TRBJ1-6; V: TRBV6-1; size: .; D: TRBD1; DNA: TGTGCCAGCAGTCTCAGGGGGTTAAGCGGGTCACCCCTCCACTTT; CDR3: CASSLRGLSGSPLHF
J: TRBJ2-5; V: TRBV7-2; size: .; D: .; DNA: TGTGCCAGCAGCTTAATCGGAGAGACCCAGTACTTC; CDR3: CASSLIGETQYF
J: TRBJ1-4; V: TRBV7-9; size: .; D: TRBD1; DNA: TGTGCCAGCAGCCCACAGGGGGAGATTAATGAAAAACTGTTTTTT; CDR3: CASSPQGEINEKLFF
J: TRBJ1-4; V: TRBV5-6; size: .; D: TRBD1; DNA: TGTGCCAGCAGCTTTACAGGGGCTCTTAATGAAAAACTGTTTTTT; CDR3: CASSFTGALNEKLFF
J: TRBJ2-5; V: TRBV19; size: .; D: .; DNA: TGTGCCAGTAGTATAGTACCCATCGCGACCCAGTACTTC; CDR3: CASSIVPIATQYF
J: TRBJ1-5; V: TRBV5-8; size: .; D: .; DNA: TGTGCCAGCAGCTTGGAAAGGACTCAGCCCCAGCATTTT; CDR3: CASSLERTQPQHF
J: TRBJ2-4; V: TRBV19; size: .; D: .; DNA: TGTGCCAGTAGTCCAAACCTTCTAGCCAAAAACATTCAGTACTTC; CDR3: CASSPNLLAKNIQYF
J: TRBJ1-1; V: TRBV6-5; size: .; D: TRBD1; DNA: TGTGCCAGCAAGACCCCCGGGACAGGGTCCTTGGAAGCTTTCTTT; CDR3: CASKTPGTGSLEAFF
J: TRBJ1-2; V: TRBV7-8; size: .; D: .; DNA: TGTGCCAGCAGCTTAAGACTCCCCGGGGACTATGGCTACACCTTC; CDR3: CASSLRLPGDYGYTF
J: TRBJ1-6; V: TRBV5-1; size: .; D: .; DNA: TGCGCCAGCAGCCCTGGACGGCCAGATTCACCCCTCCACTTT; CDR3: CASSPGRPDSPLHF
J: TRBJ2-7; V: TRBV15; size: .; D: TRBD1; DNA: TGTGCCACCAGCAGAGGTGGACAGGGGTACTACGAGCAGTACTTC; CDR3: CATSRGGQGYYEQYF
J: TRBJ1-1; V: TRBV5-4; size: .; D: .; DNA: TGTGCCAGCAGCGGAGGGGGGCTCACTGAAGCTTTCTTT; CDR3: CASSGGGLTEAFF
J: TRBJ2-5; V: TRBV5-4; size: .; D: .; DNA: TGTGCCAGCAGCTCCCCCCAGGGGCGAGAGACCCAGTACTTC; CDR3: CASSSPQGRETQYF
J: TRBJ1-2; V: TRBV5-1; size: .; D: TRBD1; DNA: TGCGCCAGCAGCTCGACAGGGGGCCGGGGCTATGGCTACACCTTC; CDR3: CASSSTGGRGYGYTF
J: TRBJ2-7; V: TRBV28; size: .; D: TRBD1; DNA: TGTGCCATCCAGGAGGACAGGGACCCTTCCGAGCAGTACTTC; CDR3: CAIQEDRDPSEQYF
J: TRBJ1-1; V: TRBV5-1; size: .; D: .; DNA: TGCGCCAGCGGTGAAACGATTAACACTGAAGCTTTCTTT; CDR3: CASGETINTEAFF
J: TRBJ1-1; V: TRBV6-5; size: .; D: TRBD1; DNA: TGTGCCAGCAGTCGGACAGGAGACACTGAAGCTTTCTTT; CDR3: CASSRTGDTEAFF